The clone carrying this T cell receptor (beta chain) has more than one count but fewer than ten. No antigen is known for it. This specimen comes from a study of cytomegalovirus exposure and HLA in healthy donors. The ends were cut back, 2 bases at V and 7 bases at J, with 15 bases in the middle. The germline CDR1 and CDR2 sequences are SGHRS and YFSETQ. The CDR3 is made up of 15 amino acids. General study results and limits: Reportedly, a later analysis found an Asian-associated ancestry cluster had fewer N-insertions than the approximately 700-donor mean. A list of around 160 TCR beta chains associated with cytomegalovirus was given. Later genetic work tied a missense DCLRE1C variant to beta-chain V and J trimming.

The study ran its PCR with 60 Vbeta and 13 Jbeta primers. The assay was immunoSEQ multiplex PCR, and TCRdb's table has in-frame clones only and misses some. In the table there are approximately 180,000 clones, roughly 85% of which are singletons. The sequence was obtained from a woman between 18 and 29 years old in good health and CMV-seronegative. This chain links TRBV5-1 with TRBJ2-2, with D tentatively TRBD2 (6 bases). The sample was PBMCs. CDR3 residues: CASSFGQGGVGELFF. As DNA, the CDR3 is TGCGCCAGCAGCTTCGGCCAGGGAGGTGTCGGGGAGCTGTTTTTT.